Presented here are 20 T cell receptor beta chains from one specimen sequenced in a study of blood T cells in healthy people across ages. The use of a sample-barcoded 5' primer and a J-beta primer mix characterized a second PCR of roughly 6 to 12 cycles. TCRdb re-called the 5' RACE reads with MiXCR, one entry per CDR3 protein. The data hold some 1.5 million distinct CDR3 sequences, with roughly 27% observed a single time. The sample taken for sequencing was blood. The origin of the receptors is a woman in her twenties or thirties in good health.

This clonotype was found many times. This chain connects TRBV7-2 to TRBJ2-7; 10 bases agree with TRBD1. The CDR3 is 15 residues long. The V segment lost 5 bases and the J segment 3 bases; nucleotides outside the gene matches: 7. Germline V gene lookup returns CDR1 SGHTA and CDR2 FQGNSA. The CDR3 here is CASSPAGQGIYEQYF. For the CDR3, the DNA is TGTGCCAGCAGCCCGGCGGGACAGGGGATCTACGAGCAGTACTTC.

This clonotype has a handful of counts. This chain uses TRBV9 with TRBJ2-1; D may match TRBD1 or TRBD2 (6 bases each). Trimming cost V 0 bases and J 10 bases, with 17 bases left between them. The CDR3 covers 15 residues. Germline V gene sequence: CDR1 SGDLS, CDR2 YYNGEE. CDR3 DNA: TGTGCCAGCAGCGTAGGCGGTGAGGGGGGCGGGGAGCAGTTCTTC. Its protein is CASSVGGEGGGEQFF.

Turning to this clonotype: At one of its ends the junction is not consistent with the germline gene, which may arise from a read error. This chain joins TRBV6-6 and TRBJ2-5, with D perhaps TRBD2 (6 bases). The J call is doubtful: the DNA matches TRBJ2-7 better. CDR3 length equals 13 residues. Germline V CDR1 and CDR2: MNHNY, SVGAGI (reference sequence). Here the CDR3 reads CARSQTSRNEQYF. CDR3 sequence (DNA): TGTGCCCGCAGCCAAACTAGCCGAAACGAGCAGTACTTC.

Turning to this clonotype: The junction does not match germline at one end; this may be a read error. V is TRBV5-1 and J is TRBJ1-1, with unresolved D. The CDR3 consists of 14 residues. Germline assignment: CDR1 SGHRS and CDR2 YFSETQ. DNA for the CDR3: TGCGCCAGCAGGTTGGCACAGCAGAACACTGAAGCTTTCTTT. It codes for CASRLAQQNTEAFF.

This clonotype was picked up a small number of times. The chain links TRBV5-1 to TRBJ2-4; D gene ambiguous. The J call may be incorrect, as the DNA end agrees better with TRBJ2-7. Looked up from germline, CDR1 is SGHRS and CDR2 is YFSETQ. This CDR3 contains 14 residues. CDR3 protein: CASSFEDRSYEQYF. The CDR3 DNA reads TGCGCCAGCAGCTTTGAGGACCGTTCCTACGAGCAGTACTTC.

The chain recombines TRBV29-1 with TRBJ2-2, with D unclear. The germline gives CDR1 SQVTM, CDR2 ANQGSEA. V lost 8 bases and J 1 base, leaving 8 bases between the germline ends. The CDR3 loop spans 12 amino acids. The CDR3 nucleotides read TGCAGCTTTCCGGGGAACACCGGGGAGCTGTTTTTT. Protein: CSFPGNTGELFF.

This clonotype turned up a few times. The chain employs TRBV5-1 and TRBJ2-1; D is ambiguous. CDR1 and CDR2 (germline): SGHRS, YFSETQ. V lost 4 bases and J lost 2, with 10 bases in between. This CDR3 region has 14 residues. The CDR3 nucleotides read TGCGCCAGCAGCGCTGGGGTCCCCTACAATGAGCAGTTCTTC. This codes for CASSAGVPYNEQFF.

Only a few counts were recorded for this clonotype. The chain couples TRBV4-2 to TRBJ1-4; no firm D call. From germline, CDR1 is LGHNA and CDR2 YNFKEQ. The CDR3 sequence is 17 residues long. V lost 0 bases to trimming and J lost 6 bases, with 17 bases between them. For the CDR3, the DNA is TGTGCCAGCAGCCAAGATCCTCTCGAAGGAGCAGATGAAAAACTGTTTTTT. As protein: CASSQDPLEGADEKLFF.

The chain couples TRBV20-1 to TRBJ1-6; TRBD1 aligns across 9 bases. After removal of 1 base from V and 6 bases from J, the junction contained 4 bases not matched to a gene. Germline-derived CDR1 and CDR2 are DFQATT and SNEGSKA (reference sequence). This CDR3 has 15 residues. The CDR3 DNA is TGCAGTGCTAGAGCACCGACAGGGGGTAATTCACCCCTCCACTTT. Translation gives CSARAPTGGNSPLHF.

There are many counts of this clonotype. The rearrangement links TRBV10-2 to TRBJ2-7; D is unclear. CDR3 length: 11 residues. Trimming cost V 6 bases and J 4 bases, with 7 bases left between them. Per germline, CDR1 WSHSY and CDR2 SAAADI. The CDR3 sequence: CASRNGYEQYF. The CDR3 region has the DNA TGCGCCAGCAGGAACGGATACGAGCAGTACTTC.

Worth noting for this clonotype: Mismatch with germline at one junction end may stem from a read error. V is TRBV12-3 or TRBV12-4 and J is TRBJ2-3; the match to TRBD2 covers 7 bases. The CDR3 is 17 residues long. CDR3 sequence (DNA): TGTGCCAGCAGTCCAATCCCCGCGGGGGTGTTAACAGATGCGCAGTATTTT. Its translation is CASSPIPAGVLTDAQYF.

V and J are TRBV5-1 and TRBJ1-5, with 7 positions matching TRBD1. The V gene end was trimmed by 4 bases and the J gene end by 7 bases; junction bases not matched to a gene: 11. The germline V gene encodes CDR1 SGHRS and CDR2 YFSETQ. The CDR3 has 15 amino acids. For the CDR3, the DNA is TGCGCCAGCAGCGCGACTACAGGGGCGGCACAGCCCCAGCATTTT. It is translated as CASSATTGAAQPQHF.

The chain couples TRBV9 to TRBJ2-1, with 7 bases aligning to TRBD1. The trim removed 0 bases at V and 8 bases at J, leaving 8 bases unmatched. Germline CDR1 reads SGDLS; CDR2 reads YYNGEE. This CDR3 region has 15 residues. The CDR3 reads CASSVDGRGCYEQFF. In DNA form, the CDR3 reads TGTGCCAGCAGCGTAGATGGCAGGGGGTGCTATGAGCAGTTCTTC.

This sequence joins TRBV7-9 and TRBJ2-4, with 10 bases fitting TRBD1. The DNA end is a closer match to TRBJ2-7, so the J assignment may be wrong. Germline V lookup: CDR1 SEHNR, CDR2 FQNEAQ (reference sequence). The CDR3 extends over 16 amino acids. CDR3 nucleotide sequence: TGTGCCAGCAGCCCCGGACAGGGGGAGTCATACAACGAGCAGTACTTC. Amino acid sequence: CASSPGQGESYNEQYF.

The chain carries TRBV29-1 and TRBJ2-1; TRBD2 matches 10 bases. This CDR3 is built from 14 residues. Germline V gene lookup returns CDR1 SQVTM and CDR2 ANQGSEA. Trimming cost V 5 bases and J 4 bases; bases outside gene matches: 5. In nucleotides, the CDR3 is TGCAGCGTTCGAGGGACTAGCGCGTACAATGAGCAGTTCTTC. It translates to CSVRGTSAYNEQFF.

This sequence joins TRBV25-1 and TRBJ2-1; 10 nucleotides align to TRBD1. The germline V gene has CDR1 MGHDK and CDR2 SYGVNS. The trim removed 7 bases at V and 3 bases at J, leaving 9 bases unmatched. The CDR3 consists of 16 residues. The CDR3 loop reads CASTETTGGFYNEQFF. CDR3 nucleotide sequence: TGTGCCAGCACCGAGACGACAGGGGGCTTCTACAATGAGCAGTTCTTC.

The count of this clonotype is one. A much larger clone differs by one base, so this may be a read error. The chain uses TRBV2 and TRBJ2-1; either TRBD1 or TRBD2 may supply D (7 bases each). There are 16 residues in the CDR3. In germline, CDR1 is SNHLY, CDR2 FYNNEI. Trimming shortened V by 4 bases and J by 9 bases, and 22 bases separated the two germline ends. The CDR3 DNA reads TGTGCCAGCAGTGTGCAGGGGAGGGCGGGGGACAGTGAGCAGTTCTTC. Its protein is CASSVQGRAGDSEQFF.

The V and J genes are TRBV20-1 and TRBJ2-5, with unresolved D. The germline V gene has CDR1 DFQATT and CDR2 SNEGSKA (reference sequence). Trimming shortened V by 0 bases and J by 7 bases, and 12 bases separated the two germline ends. The CDR3 is made up of 13 amino acids. The CDR3 coding sequence is TGCAGTGCTAGAGATATGAATCGCGGGACCCAGTACTTC. Translation gives CSARDMNRGTQYF.

The chain combines TRBV20-1 with TRBJ2-3; the D gene is possibly TRBD2 (6 bases). CDR3 length: 15 residues. The V and J ends lost 5 bases and 2 bases respectively, with 17 bases between them. From germline, CDR1 is DFQATT and CDR2 SNEGSKA (reference sequence). In DNA, the CDR3 is TGCAGTGCTGGACTGATGGAGCGGGTCACAGATACGCAGTATTTT. Translating it yields CSAGLMERVTDTQYF.

In its sample, this clonotype was seen a few times. This may come from a read error, since a much larger clone is one base off. V gene TRBV6-6 combines with J gene TRBJ2-1, with D perhaps matching TRBD1 or TRBD2 (5 bases each). Germline V gives CDR1 MNHNY, CDR2 SVGAGI (reference sequence). The CDR3 has 14 residues. Trimming removed 2 bases from V and 4 bases from J, with 9 bases in between. The CDR3 here is CASSYGTVYNEQFF. The CDR3 nucleotides are TGTGCCAGCAGTTACGGGACGGTGTACAATGAGCAGTTCTTC.